Listed here are 11 T cell receptor beta chains from one sample, sequenced in a study of blood T cell repertoires in COVID-19 (dated by TCRdb to the early 2020s). Receptors were amplified or captured by the immunoSEQ multiplex PCR assay. TCRdb limited this immuneACCESS table to in-frame rearrangements with V and J called. A share of clones is missing; checked studies link under half to unresolved V genes, and the rest is unexplained. Present in this sample are 40,000 to 55,000 clones, 70% to 90% of which were seen just once. The ten most abundant clones make up roughly 2% of the sample. Sequencing was carried out using peripheral blood. The receptors were sampled from a human donor in a cohort sampled during active COVID-19.

The rearrangement links TRBV25-1 to TRBJ1-4, with TRBD1 as a possible D gene (5 bases). The germline V gene has CDR1 MGHDK and CDR2 SYGVNS. This CDR3 comprises 16 residues. The germline V and J ends were trimmed by 0 bases and 0 bases, with 8 bases remaining between them. The CDR3, as DNA: TGTGCCAGCAGTGAATATACAGGCCCAACTAATGAAAAACTGTTTTTT. Amino acids: CASSEYTGPTNEKLFF.

The genes are TRBV3-1 (or the pseudogene TRBV3-2) and TRBJ1-1; unclear D gene. Germline V lookup: CDR1 LGHDT, CDR2 YNNKEL (reference sequence). V was trimmed by 5 bases and J by 0 bases, leaving 10 bases between them. There are 14 residues in the CDR3. CDR3 DNA: TGTGCCAGCAGCACGATAGCTATGAACACTGAAGCTTTCTTT. It specifies CASSTIAMNTEAFF.

The chain has TRBV19 and TRBJ2-4; 8 bases align to TRBD2. Trimming cost V 4 bases and J 0 bases; bases outside gene matches: 11. Germline assignment: CDR1 LNHDA and CDR2 SQIVND (reference sequence). The CDR3 totals 18 residues. The CDR3 is CASSTGLADLIAKNIQYF. In nucleotides, the CDR3 is TGTGCCAGTAGTACCGGACTAGCAGATCTGATAGCCAAAAACATTCAGTACTTC.

The V gene is TRBV9, the J gene TRBJ1-4; no clear D. V lost 0 bases to trimming and J lost 6 bases, with 18 bases between them. Germline-derived CDR1 and CDR2 are SGDLS and YYNGEE. The CDR3 loop spans 17 amino acids. CDR3 region: CASSVAVGEGGDEKLFF. CDR3 in DNA: TGTGCCAGCAGCGTAGCGGTCGGGGAGGGTGGTGATGAAAAACTGTTTTTT.

This chain connects TRBV3-1 (or the pseudogene TRBV3-2) to TRBJ2-1; D is unclear. The germline CDR1 and CDR2 sequences are LGHDT and YNNKEL (reference sequence). The CDR3 runs to 12 residues. V lost 1 base to trimming and J lost 10 bases, with 8 bases between them. The CDR3 DNA reads TGTGCCAGCAGCCAAGCTACGGTGGAGCAGTTCTTC. Translating gives CASSQATVEQFF.

The rearrangement joins TRBV18 to TRBJ1-2, with TRBD1 identical over 9 bases. The CDR3 is 16 amino acids. Germline assignment: CDR1 KGHSH and CDR2 LQKENI. V shed 5 bases, J shed 7 bases, and the junction held 14 bases outside the gene matches. CDR3 nucleotide sequence: TGTGCCAGCTCAATGGACAGGGGACTTGGGCTGAGTGGCTACACCTTC. It specifies CASSMDRGLGLSGYTF.

V gene TRBV28 combines with J gene TRBJ2-2; TRBD2 matches 14 bases. The CDR3 sequence is 15 residues long. The germline CDR1 and CDR2 sequences are MDHEN and SYDVKM. Losses at the gene ends were 6 bases for V and 6 bases for J; bases not matched to a gene: 3. The chain's CDR3 is CASRPTSGRAGELFF. Written as DNA, the CDR3 is TGTGCCAGCAGACCGACTAGCGGGAGGGCCGGGGAGCTGTTTTTT.

This chain joins TRBV28 and TRBJ2-1; 11 bases are a match to TRBD2. V lost 6 bases and J lost 3; bases outside the gene matches: 10. CDR1 and CDR2 (germline): MDHEN, SYDVKM. The CDR3 runs 17 residues. The CDR3 sequence: CASSRRGGTSGYNEQFF. The CDR3 DNA reads TGTGCCAGCAGCCGTCGGGGTGGGACTAGCGGCTACAATGAGCAGTTCTTC.

The gene calls are TRBV30 and TRBJ1-4; TRBD1 matches at 9 bases. The ends lost 2 bases at V and 0 bases at J; junction bases unmatched: 13. CDR3 size: 19 residues. Germline CDR1 reads GTSNPN; CDR2 reads SVGIG (reference sequence). The CDR3 DNA reads as TGTGCCTGGAGTCGACACATAAACAGGGGGCAATCAACTAATGAAAAACTGTTTTTT. It encodes CAWSRHINRGQSTNEKLFF.

V usage is TRBV6-5 and J usage is TRBJ2-7, with TRBD2 identical over 11 bases. Germline V gene sequence: CDR1 MNHEY, CDR2 SVGAGI. The junction had 9 bases not matched to a gene; V was cut back by 6 bases and J by 5 bases. The CDR3 runs 15 residues. The CDR3 nucleotides are TGTGCCAGCAGCAACGTAGCGGGAGGGCCTCACGAGCAGTACTTC. Protein product: CASSNVAGGPHEQYF.

V and J are TRBV24-1 and TRBJ1-1; D possibly corresponds to TRBD1 (5 bases). The CDR3 totals 12 residues. The V end lost 3 bases, the J end lost 8 bases, and 9 bases lay between the germline ends. Germline CDR1 and CDR2: KGHDR and SFDVKD. The CDR3 DNA reads TGTGCCACCAGTGATAGAACAGGAGAAGCTTTCTTT. Encoded protein: CATSDRTGEAFF.